This passage covers 24 T cell receptor beta chains from one sample sequenced in a study of OX40 agonist ivuxolimab in advanced cancers. The method was immunoSEQ multiplex PCR; TCRdb's version includes in-frame clones alone and lacks a portion of them. The sample holds 60,000 to 75,000 clones; roughly 89% are singletons and the top ten take around 25%. The material sequenced was CD4+ or CD8+ T cells sorted from blood, taken in a trial of the OX40 agonist ivuxolimab. These TCRs come from an adult with an advanced solid tumor such as melanoma, head and neck, liver or kidney cancer.

The chain is built from TRBV28 and TRBJ2-3; no firm D call. CDR1 is MDHEN, CDR2 SYDVKM, per germline. This CDR3 contains 14 residues. V was cut by 6 bases and J by 0 bases, with 10 bases left in between. The DNA for the CDR3 is TGTGCCAGCAGGCGTACCTTTAGCACAGATACGCAGTATTTT. Encoded protein: CASRRTFSTDTQYF.

This rearrangement joins TRBV5-1 to TRBJ1-1; D ambiguous. CDR3 size: 14 residues. Trimming stripped 0 bases from V and 1 base from J, with 7 bases between. Germline CDR1 reads SGHRS; CDR2 reads YFSETQ. CDR3 in amino acids: CASSLDSRNTEAFF. DNA of the CDR3: TGCGCCAGCAGCTTGGACAGTCGGAACACTGAAGCTTTCTTT. Based on the CDR3 plus reference TRBV5-1 and TRBJ1-1, the full variable domain is KAGVTQTPRYLIKTRGQQVTLSCSPISGHRSVSWYQQTPGQGLQFLFEYFSETQRNKGNFPGRFSGRQFSNSRSEMNVSTLELGDSALYLCASSLDSRNTEAFFGQGTRLTVV.

This clone occurred a few times. V and J are TRBV9 and TRBJ2-7, with D unresolved. Germline values: CDR1 SGDLS, CDR2 YYNGEE. There are 14 residues in the CDR3. Trimming cost V 3 bases and J 2 bases, with 12 bases left between them. For the CDR3, the DNA is TGTGCCAGCAGCGCCCGGATTCTCCCCTACGAGCAGTACTTC. This sequence encodes CASSARILPYEQYF.

The rearrangement joins TRBV11-2 to TRBJ2-1, with 8 bases that match TRBD2. The trim removed 5 bases at V and 4 bases at J, leaving 10 bases unmatched. This CDR3 region has 16 residues. Germline V gives CDR1 SGHAT, CDR2 FQNNGV. The CDR3 DNA sequence: TGTGCCAGCAGCCCACGGCGGGGGGACGAATACAATGAGCAGTTCTTC. This translates into CASSPRRGDEYNEQFF.

This chain uses TRBV2 with TRBJ1-1; 7 bases are a match to TRBD1. Germline values: CDR1 SNHLY, CDR2 FYNNEI. CDR3 length: 14 residues. V lost 6 bases, J lost 2 bases, and 6 bases stayed unmatched. CDR3 bases: TGTGCCAGCAGGGGGGACAGAAGAAACACTGAAGCTTTCTTT. This encodes CASRGDRRNTEAFF.

The V call is TRBV19, the J call TRBJ2-7; 7 bases fit TRBD2. Trimming cost V 3 bases and J 2 bases; bases outside gene matches: 7. The CDR3 consists of 15 residues. Germline V lookup: CDR1 LNHDA, CDR2 SQIVND (reference sequence). The CDR3: CASSIEFGLAYEQYF. The CDR3 bases are TGTGCCAGTAGTATCGAGTTTGGACTAGCCTACGAGCAGTACTTC.

The rearrangement links TRBV10-2 to TRBJ1-2; possibly TRBD1 for D (5 bases). The CDR3 has 17 amino acids. Per the germline V gene, CDR1 is WSHSY and CDR2 is SAAADI. V gave up 3 bases and J gave up 6 bases, with 23 bases separating them. This chain's CDR3 is CASSDLQKNRRLNGYTF. The DNA for the CDR3 is TGCGCCAGCAGTGATCTCCAAAAAAACAGGCGACTGAATGGCTACACCTTC.

CDR3 in amino acids: CASSTGGIDTGELFF. The CDR3 DNA follows: TGTGCCAGTAGTACTGGAGGGATCGACACCGGGGAGCTGTTTTTT. This chain links TRBV19 with TRBJ2-2; possible D gene TRBD2, 6 bases. V lost 4 bases and J lost 3, with 12 bases in between. Germline V gene sequence: CDR1 LNHDA, CDR2 SQIVND (reference sequence). The CDR3 is 15 residues long.

The CDR3 is CASSSVPYEQYF. The CDR3 nucleotides read TGTGCCAGCAGCTCCGTACCCTACGAGCAGTACTTC. The genes are TRBV7-9 and TRBJ2-7, with D uncertain. V dropped 4 bases and J dropped 2 bases, with 6 bases sitting between them. The CDR3 is made up of 12 amino acids. The germline CDR1 and CDR2 sequences are SEHNR and FQNEAQ (reference sequence).

The chain employs TRBV7-2 and TRBJ2-3, with TRBD2 matching over 9 bases. Germline V gene lookup returns CDR1 SGHTA and CDR2 FQGNSA. The CDR3 has 18 amino acids. The J segment lost 2 bases and the V segment lost 0 bases, leaving 9 bases of the junction unmatched. CDR3 residues: CASSLAWSSGGATDTQYF. The CDR3 bases are TGTGCCAGCAGCTTAGCGTGGAGTAGCGGGGGTGCCACAGATACGCAGTATTTT.

This rearrangement joins TRBV5-6 to TRBJ2-1; TRBD2 agrees at 13 bases. Trimming cost V 4 bases and J 10 bases; bases outside gene matches: 8. The V gene's germline CDR1 is SGHDT and CDR2 YYEEEE. The CDR3 extends over 15 amino acids. CDR3 amino acids: CASSPTTSGRAEQFF. DNA of the CDR3: TGTGCCAGCAGCCCAACTACTAGCGGGAGGGCCGAGCAGTTCTTC.

The rearrangement uses TRBV5-5 and TRBJ1-1; maybe TRBD1 (5 bases). Germline-derived CDR1 and CDR2 are SGHKS and YYEKEE (reference sequence). The CDR3 has 14 residues. V was pared by 3 bases and J by 3 bases, with 12 bases between. Here the CDR3 reads CASSSSGLDTEAFF. In nucleotides, the CDR3 is TGTGCCAGCAGCTCGTCAGGGCTGGACACTGAAGCTTTCTTT.

This chain joins TRBV10-3 and TRBJ2-1; D may be TRBD2 (6 bases). V lost 3 bases to trimming and J lost 3 bases, with 9 bases between them. CDR3 size: 14 residues. Per the germline V gene, CDR1 is ENHRY and CDR2 is SYGVKD. The CDR3 region has the DNA TGTGCCATCAGTGAACTAGCTGGCTACAATGAGCAGTTCTTC. The encoded protein is CAISELAGYNEQFF.

This chain connects TRBV9 to TRBJ1-1; 8 nucleotides match TRBD1. The J segment lost 1 base and the V segment lost 4 bases, leaving 6 bases of the junction unmatched. Germline V CDR1 and CDR2: SGDLS, YYNGEE. The CDR3 consists of 15 residues. CDR3 in DNA: TGTGCCAGCAGCCCTAGAGGGACAGGGAACACTGAAGCTTTCTTT. Translation gives CASSPRGTGNTEAFF. Drawing the rest from reference TRBV9 and TRBJ1-1, the complete variable domain is DSGVTQTPKHLITATGQRVTLRCSPRSGDLSVYWYQQSLDQGLQFLIQYYNGEERAKGNILERFSAQQFPDLHSELNLSSLELGDSALYFCASSPRGTGNTEAFFGQGTRLTVV.

The rearrangement links TRBV7-9 to TRBJ1-2; D is unclear. Germline loops: CDR1 SEHNR, CDR2 FQNEAQ (reference sequence). V was clipped by 5 bases and J by 8 bases, with 12 bases between them. This CDR3 spans 12 amino acids. CDR3: CASSTRSTGYTF. The DNA for the CDR3 is TGTGCCAGCAGCACCCGGTCCACCGGCTACACCTTC.

The chain recombines TRBV19 with TRBJ1-4; no clear D gene. CDR3 length: 16 amino acids. V lost 3 bases and J lost 6, with 17 bases in between. Germline assignment: CDR1 LNHDA and CDR2 SQIVND (reference sequence). The CDR3 nucleotides read TGTGCCAGTAGTATTGGTTTCGGGGATGTGGATGAAAAACTGTTTTTT. This codes for CASSIGFGDVDEKLFF.

This chain connects TRBV10-3 to TRBJ2-1, with unresolved D. This CDR3 has 14 amino acids. Trimming cost V 2 bases and J 8 bases, with 13 bases left between them. Germline loops: CDR1 ENHRY, CDR2 SYGVKD. DNA of the CDR3: TGTGCCATCAGTGAGGGTAGGACCTTCGATGAGCAGTTCTTC. This codes for CAISEGRTFDEQFF.

This clone appeared once. This chain connects TRBV6-1 to TRBJ2-7, with TRBD2 identical over 7 bases. CDR1 and CDR2 (germline): MNHNS, SASEGT. The CDR3 contains 11 residues. DNA of the CDR3: TGTGGCACAAGGGAGGGGATCGAGCAGTACTTC. This gives the protein CGTREGIEQYF.

The J gene is TRBJ1-5, the V gene TRBV9, with D possibly matching TRBD1 (5 bases). The CDR3 totals 15 residues. Trimming shortened V by 1 base and J by 0 bases, and 8 bases separated the two germline ends. The germline gives CDR1 SGDLS, CDR2 YYNGEE. CDR3 amino acids: CASSVRGDSNQPQHF. For the CDR3, the DNA is TGTGCCAGCAGCGTAAGAGGGGATAGCAATCAGCCCCAGCATTTT.

V usage is TRBV2 and J usage is TRBJ2-2; TRBD2 aligns across 8 bases. Germline CDR1 and CDR2: SNHLY and FYNNEI. Germline trimming cut 2 bases from V and 1 base from J; bases unmatched to any gene: 6. The CDR3 runs to 17 residues. As DNA, the CDR3 is TGTGCCAGCAGTGAAAGGCTAGCGGGTTTGAACACCGGGGAGCTGTTTTTT. Its protein product is CASSERLAGLNTGELFF.

The chain recombines TRBV5-4 with TRBJ1-1, with a tentative D call TRBD1 (6 bases). Germline V gene lookup returns CDR1 SGHNT and CDR2 YYREEE (reference sequence). The CDR3 covers 13 residues. Deletions cut 1 base from V and 11 bases from J, with 15 bases between. CDR3 nucleotides: TGTGCCAGCAGCTTGAATGTTCAGGGGTGGGCTTTCTTT. Translated: CASSLNVQGWAFF.

This clone was detected only a few times. The CDR3: CASSLDGVYNEQFF. The CDR3 DNA follows: TGCGCCAGCAGCTTGGACGGCGTATACAATGAGCAGTTCTTC. The rearrangement links TRBV5-1 to TRBJ2-1; D is ambiguous. Germline V gene data show CDR1 as SGHRS and CDR2 as YFSETQ. Trimming left V 0 bases short and J 4 bases short, with 8 bases between. The CDR3 covers 14 residues.

A note on this clone: A junction boundary mismatches the germline segment, possibly from a read error. CDR3: CASSAGTSGRRLDF. CDR3 nucleotides: TGTGCCAGCTCGGCCGGTACTAGCGGGAGGAGGCTGGACTTC. The V gene is TRBV18, the J gene TRBJ2-7; 12 bases align to TRBD2. This CDR3 has 14 amino acids. Germline V gene data show CDR1 as KGHSH and CDR2 as LQKENI.

This chain links TRBV25-1 with TRBJ1-2, with D unresolved. The length of the CDR3 is 17 residues. The ends were cut back, 0 bases at V and 6 bases at J, with 20 bases in the middle. CDR1 is MGHDK and CDR2 is SYGVNS in the germline V gene. The CDR3 DNA reads TGTGCCAGCAGTGAATATTTAGGAAGGCCCGGAGACGATGGCTACACCTTC. Translation gives CASSEYLGRPGDDGYTF.